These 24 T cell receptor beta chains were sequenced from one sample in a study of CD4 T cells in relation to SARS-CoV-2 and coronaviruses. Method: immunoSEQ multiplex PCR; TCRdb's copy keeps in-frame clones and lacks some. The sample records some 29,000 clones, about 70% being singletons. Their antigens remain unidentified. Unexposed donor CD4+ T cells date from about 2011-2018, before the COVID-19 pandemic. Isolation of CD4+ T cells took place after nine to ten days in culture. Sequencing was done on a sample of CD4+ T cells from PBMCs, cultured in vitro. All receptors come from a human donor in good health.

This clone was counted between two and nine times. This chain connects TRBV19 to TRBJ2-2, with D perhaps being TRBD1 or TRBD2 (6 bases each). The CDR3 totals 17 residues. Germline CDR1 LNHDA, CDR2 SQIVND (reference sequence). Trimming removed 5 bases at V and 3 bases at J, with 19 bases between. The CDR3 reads CASSDGSGAGDTGELFF. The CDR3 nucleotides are TGTGCCAGTAGTGACGGATCGGGGGCCGGTGACACCGGGGAGCTGTTTTTT.

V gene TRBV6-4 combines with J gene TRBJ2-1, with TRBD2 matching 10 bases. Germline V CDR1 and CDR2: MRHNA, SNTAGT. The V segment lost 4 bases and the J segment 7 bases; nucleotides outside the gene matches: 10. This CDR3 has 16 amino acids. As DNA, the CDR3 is TGTGCCAGCAGTGTCCTAGCGGGAGTAGTGGGGAATGAGCAGTTCTTC. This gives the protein CASSVLAGVVGNEQFF.

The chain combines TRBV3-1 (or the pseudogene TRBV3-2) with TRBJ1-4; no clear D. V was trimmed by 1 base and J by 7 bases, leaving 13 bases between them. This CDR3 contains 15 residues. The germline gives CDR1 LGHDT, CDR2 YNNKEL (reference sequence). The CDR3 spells CASSQGTASGEKLFF. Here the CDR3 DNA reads TGTGCCAGCAGCCAAGGAACCGCGTCGGGTGAAAAACTGTTTTTT.

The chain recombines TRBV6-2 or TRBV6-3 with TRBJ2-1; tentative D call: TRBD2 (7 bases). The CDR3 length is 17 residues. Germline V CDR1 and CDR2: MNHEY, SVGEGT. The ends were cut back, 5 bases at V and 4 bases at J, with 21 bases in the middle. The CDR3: CASSRGGAPLLYNEQFF. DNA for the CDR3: TGTGCCAGCAGTAGGGGGGGGGCCCCTCTTTTATACAATGAGCAGTTCTTC.

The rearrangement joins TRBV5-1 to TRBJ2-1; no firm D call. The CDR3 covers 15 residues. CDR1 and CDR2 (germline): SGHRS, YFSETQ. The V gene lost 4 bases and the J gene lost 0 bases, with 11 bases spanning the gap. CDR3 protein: CASSLEQGSYNEQFF. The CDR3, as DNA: TGCGCCAGCAGCCTCGAGCAAGGCTCCTACAATGAGCAGTTCTTC.

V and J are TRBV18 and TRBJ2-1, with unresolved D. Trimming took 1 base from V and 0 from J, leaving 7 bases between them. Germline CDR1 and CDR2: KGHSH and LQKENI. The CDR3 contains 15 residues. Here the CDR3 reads CASSPRVSSYNEQFF. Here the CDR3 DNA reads TGTGCCAGCTCACCACGGGTTAGCTCCTACAATGAGCAGTTCTTC.

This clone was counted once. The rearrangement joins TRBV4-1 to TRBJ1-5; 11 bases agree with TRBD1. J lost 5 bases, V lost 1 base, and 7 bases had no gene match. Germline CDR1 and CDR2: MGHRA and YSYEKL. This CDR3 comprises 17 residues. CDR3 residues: CASSQGWTGGNYQPQHF. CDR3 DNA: TGCGCCAGCAGCCAAGGTTGGACAGGGGGCAACTATCAGCCCCAGCATTTT.

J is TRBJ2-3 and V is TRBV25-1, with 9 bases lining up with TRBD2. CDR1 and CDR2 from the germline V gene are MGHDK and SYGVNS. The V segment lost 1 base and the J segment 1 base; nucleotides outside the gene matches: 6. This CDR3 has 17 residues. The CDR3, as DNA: TGTGCCAGCAGTGAATGGGGGGCTAGCGGGGGCACAGATACGCAGTATTTT. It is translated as CASSEWGASGGTDTQYF.

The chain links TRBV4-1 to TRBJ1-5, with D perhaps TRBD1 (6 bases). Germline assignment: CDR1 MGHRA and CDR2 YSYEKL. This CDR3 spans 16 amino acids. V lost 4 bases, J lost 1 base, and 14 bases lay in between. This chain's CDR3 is CASSPGAGASNQPQHF. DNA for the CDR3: TGCGCCAGCAGCCCCGGGGCAGGGGCGAGCAATCAGCCCCAGCATTTT.

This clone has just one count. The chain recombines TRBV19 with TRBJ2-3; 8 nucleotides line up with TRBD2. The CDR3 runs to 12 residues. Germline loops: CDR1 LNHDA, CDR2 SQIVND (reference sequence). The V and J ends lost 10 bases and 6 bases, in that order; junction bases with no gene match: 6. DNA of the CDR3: TGTGCCACCGACGCTAGCGGGGATACGCAGTATTTT. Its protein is CATDASGDTQYF.

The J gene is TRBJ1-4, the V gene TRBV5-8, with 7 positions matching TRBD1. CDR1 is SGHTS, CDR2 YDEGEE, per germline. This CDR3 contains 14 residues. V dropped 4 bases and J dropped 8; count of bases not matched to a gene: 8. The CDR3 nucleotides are TGTGCCAGCAGCATCCGGACAGGAAGGGAAAAACTGTTTTTT. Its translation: CASSIRTGREKLFF.

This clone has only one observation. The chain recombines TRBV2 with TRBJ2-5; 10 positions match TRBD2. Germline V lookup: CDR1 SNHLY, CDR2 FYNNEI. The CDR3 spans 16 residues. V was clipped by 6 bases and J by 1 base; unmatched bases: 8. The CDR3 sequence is CASRSEASGGQETQYF. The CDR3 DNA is TGTGCCAGCAGGTCTGAGGCTAGCGGGGGCCAAGAGACCCAGTACTTC. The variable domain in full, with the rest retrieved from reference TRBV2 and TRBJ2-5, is EPEVTQTPSHQVTQMGQEVILRCVPISNHLYFYWYRQILGQKVEFLVSFYNNEISEKSEIFDDQFSVERPDGSNFTLKIRSTKLEDSAMYFCASRSEASGGQETQYFGPGTRLLVL.

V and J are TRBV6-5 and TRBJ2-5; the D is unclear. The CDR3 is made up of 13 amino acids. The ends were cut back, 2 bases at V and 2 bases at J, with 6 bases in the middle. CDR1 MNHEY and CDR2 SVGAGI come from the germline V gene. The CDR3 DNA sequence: TGTGCCAGCAGTTACGTGCGGCAAGAGACCCAGTACTTC. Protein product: CASSYVRQETQYF.

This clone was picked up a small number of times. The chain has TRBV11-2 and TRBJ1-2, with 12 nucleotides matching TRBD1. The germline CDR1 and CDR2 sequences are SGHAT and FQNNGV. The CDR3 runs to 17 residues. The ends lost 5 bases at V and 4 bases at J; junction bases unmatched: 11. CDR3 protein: CASSQHPGTGGFYGYTF. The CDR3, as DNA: TGTGCCAGCAGCCAACACCCCGGGACAGGGGGCTTCTATGGCTACACCTTC.

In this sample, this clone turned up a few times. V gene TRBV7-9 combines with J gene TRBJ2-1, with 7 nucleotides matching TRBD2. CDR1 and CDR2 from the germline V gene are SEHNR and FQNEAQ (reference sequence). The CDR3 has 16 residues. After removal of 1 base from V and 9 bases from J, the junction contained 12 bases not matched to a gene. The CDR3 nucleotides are TGTGCCAGCAGCTTAGAACGTTTGGGCGGGAGAGGTGAGCAGTTCTTC. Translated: CASSLERLGGRGEQFF.

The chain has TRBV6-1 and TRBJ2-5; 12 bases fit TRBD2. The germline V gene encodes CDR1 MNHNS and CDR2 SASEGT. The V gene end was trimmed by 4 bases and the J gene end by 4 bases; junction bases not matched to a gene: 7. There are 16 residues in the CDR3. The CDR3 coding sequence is TGTGCCAGCAGTGGGAAACTAGCGGGGGGTGGAGAGACCCAGTACTTC. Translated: CASSGKLAGGGETQYF.

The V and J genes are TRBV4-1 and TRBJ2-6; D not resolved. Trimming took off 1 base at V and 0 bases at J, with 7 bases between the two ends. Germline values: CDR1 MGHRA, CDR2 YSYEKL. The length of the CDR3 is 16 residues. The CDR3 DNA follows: TGCGCCAGCAGCCAAGTTGCCGGCTCTGGGGCCAACGTCCTGACTTTC. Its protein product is CASSQVAGSGANVLTF.

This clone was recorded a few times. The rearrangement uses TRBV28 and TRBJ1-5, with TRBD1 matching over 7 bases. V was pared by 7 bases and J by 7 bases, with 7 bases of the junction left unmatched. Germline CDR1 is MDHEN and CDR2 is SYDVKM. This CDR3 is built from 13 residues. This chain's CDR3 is CASNDRVDQPQHF. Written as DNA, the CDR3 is TGTGCCAGCAACGACAGGGTGGACCAGCCCCAGCATTTT. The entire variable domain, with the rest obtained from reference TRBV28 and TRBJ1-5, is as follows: DVKVTQSSRYLVKRTGEKVFLECVQDMDHENMFWYRQDPGLGLRLIYFSYDVKMKEKGDIPEGYSVSREKKERFSLILESASTNQTSMYLCASNDRVDQPQHFGDGTRLSIL.

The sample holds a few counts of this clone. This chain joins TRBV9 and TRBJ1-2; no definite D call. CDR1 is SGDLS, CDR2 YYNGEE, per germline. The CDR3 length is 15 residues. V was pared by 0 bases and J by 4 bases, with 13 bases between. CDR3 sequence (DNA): TGTGCCAGCAGCGTAGAGGCAACCGGGAGCTATGGCTACACCTTC. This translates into CASSVEATGSYGYTF.

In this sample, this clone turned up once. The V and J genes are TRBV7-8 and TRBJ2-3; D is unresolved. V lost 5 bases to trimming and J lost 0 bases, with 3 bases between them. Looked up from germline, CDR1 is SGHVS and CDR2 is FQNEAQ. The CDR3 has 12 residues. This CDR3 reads CASSPSTDTQYF. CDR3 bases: TGTGCCAGCAGCCCCAGCACAGATACGCAGTATTTT.

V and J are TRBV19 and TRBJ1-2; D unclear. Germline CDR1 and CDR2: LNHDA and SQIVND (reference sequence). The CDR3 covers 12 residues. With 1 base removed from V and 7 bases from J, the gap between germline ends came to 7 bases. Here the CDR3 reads CASSIGRRGYTF. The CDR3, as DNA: TGTGCCAGTAGTATAGGGCGGCGTGGCTACACCTTC.

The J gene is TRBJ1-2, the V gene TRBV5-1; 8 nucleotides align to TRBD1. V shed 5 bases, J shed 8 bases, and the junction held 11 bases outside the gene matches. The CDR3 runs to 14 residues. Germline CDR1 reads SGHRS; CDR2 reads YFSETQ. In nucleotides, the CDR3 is TGCGCCAGCAGTAAGGACAGGGAAGGCCGCGGCTACACCTTC. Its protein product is CASSKDREGRGYTF.

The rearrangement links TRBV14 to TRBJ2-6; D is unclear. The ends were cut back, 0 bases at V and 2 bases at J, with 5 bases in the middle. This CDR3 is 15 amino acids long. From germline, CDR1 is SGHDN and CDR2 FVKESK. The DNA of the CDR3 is TGTGCCAGCAGCCAAGAAGCAGCTGGGGCCAACGTCCTGACTTTC. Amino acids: CASSQEAAGANVLTF. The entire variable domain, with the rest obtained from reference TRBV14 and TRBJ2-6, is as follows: EAGVTQFPSHSVIEKGQTVTLRCDPISGHDNLYWYRRVMGKEIKFLLHFVKESKQDESGMPNNRFLAERTGGTYSTLKVQPAELEDSGVYFCASSQEAAGANVLTFGAGSRLTVL.

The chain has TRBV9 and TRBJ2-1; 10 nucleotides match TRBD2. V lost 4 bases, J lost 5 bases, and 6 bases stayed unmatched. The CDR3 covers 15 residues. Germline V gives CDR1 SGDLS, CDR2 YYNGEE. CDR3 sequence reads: CASSPRTSGDNEQFF. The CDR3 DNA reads TGTGCCAGCAGCCCACGGACTAGCGGAGACAATGAGCAGTTCTTC.